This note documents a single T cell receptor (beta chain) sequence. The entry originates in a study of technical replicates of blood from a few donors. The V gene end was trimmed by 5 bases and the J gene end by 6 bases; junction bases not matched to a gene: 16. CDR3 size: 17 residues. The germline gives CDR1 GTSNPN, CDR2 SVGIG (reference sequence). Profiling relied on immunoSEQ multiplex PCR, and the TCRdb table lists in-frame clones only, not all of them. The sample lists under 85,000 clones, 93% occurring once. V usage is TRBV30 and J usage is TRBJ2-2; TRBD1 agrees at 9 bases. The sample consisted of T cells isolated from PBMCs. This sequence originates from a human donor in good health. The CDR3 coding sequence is TGTGCCTGGGATCGGGACAGGGCCCGGAGGCGAGCCGGGGAGCTGTTTTTT. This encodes CAWDRDRARRRAGELFF.